This entry lists 2 T cell receptor beta chains sequenced from one sample in a study of control samples from healthy donors and cancer patients. The protocol was immunoSEQ multiplex PCR, while the TCRdb copy is restricted to in-frame clones and leaves out a portion. The sample holds 90,000 or so clones, 85% seen once. The specimen sequenced was blood. These TCRs come from a man younger than 40 in good health.

CDR3 DNA: TGTGCCAGTAGTATGTTCGGGGAGAATTCACCCCTCCACTTT. Protein: CASSMFGENSPLHF. The J gene is TRBJ1-6, the V gene TRBV19; D is undetermined. V gave up 3 bases and J gave up 7 bases, with 10 bases separating them. This CDR3 is built from 14 residues. From germline, CDR1 is LNHDA and CDR2 SQIVND (reference sequence).

The genes are TRBV30 and TRBJ2-3, with TRBD2 matching 11 bases. Germline CDR1 GTSNPN, CDR2 SVGIG (reference sequence). The J segment lost 2 bases and the V segment lost 3 bases, leaving 4 bases of the junction unmatched. The CDR3 covers 15 residues. The CDR3 sequence is CAWSRGLAVTDTQYF. The CDR3 DNA reads as TGTGCCTGGAGCAGGGGACTAGCGGTCACAGATACGCAGTATTTT.